A selection of T cell receptor beta chains follows, all from one sample in a study of blood T cell repertoires in COVID-19. The table came from immunoSEQ multiplex PCR; TCRdb's copy has only in-frame clones and leaves some out. The sample lists a few hundred thousand clones, about 85% occurring once. Specimen: peripheral blood. Receptors originate from a man aged 30 to 45 who had recovered from COVID-19. CDR3s include the opening cysteine and the closing phenylalanine or tryptophan. Each record gives: J gene, D gene, V gene, clone size, CDR3 length, CDR3 protein, CDR3 DNA. The D gene is left open where the match is weak. Rows may omit the clone size; those that give it use once, few, many or a size class.

TRBJ1-1	TRBD1	TRBV7-2	.	15	CASSGGQVTNTEAFF	TGTGCCAGCAGCGGAGGACAGGTGACGAACACTGAAGCTTTCTTT
TRBJ2-1	.	TRBV7-9	.	11	CASSSGARGFF	TGTGCCAGCAGCTCCGGGGCCAGGGGGTTCTTC
TRBJ1-2	TRBD1	TRBV19	.	14	CASSTQGANYGYTF	TGTGCCAGTAGTACACAGGGGGCTAACTATGGCTACACCTTC
TRBJ1-2	.	TRBV3-1/TRBV3-2	once	12	CASSHREYGYTF	TGTGCCAGCAGCCACAGGGAATATGGCTACACCTTC
TRBJ2-1	TRBD2	TRBV5-1	.	14	CASSLGLGSNEQFF	TGCGCCAGCAGCCTGGGACTAGGAAGCAATGAGCAGTTCTTC
TRBJ2-5	TRBD2	TRBV2	few	17	CASSDFRLAGLQETQYF	TGTGCCAGCAGTGATTTCCGCCTAGCGGGCCTCCAAGAGACCCAGTACTTC
TRBJ2-1	.	TRBV5-1	.	17	CASSRNAGGLPDNEQFF	TGCGCCAGCAGTAGGAACGCTGGCGGCCTCCCGGACAATGAGCAGTTCTTC
TRBJ1-2	TRBD1	TRBV10-2	.	13	CASSVDRDRGYTF	TGCGCCAGCAGTGTCGACAGGGACAGAGGCTACACCTTC
TRBJ1-1	.	TRBV27	once	13	CASSSPDSSEAFF	TGTGCCAGCAGTTCCCCGGACAGTTCCGAAGCTTTCTTT
TRBJ2-5	TRBD1	TRBV6-6	.	13	CASKLQGAETQYF	TGTGCCAGCAAGCTACAGGGGGCCGAGACCCAGTACTTC
TRBJ1-1	.	TRBV14	.	11	CASSQGQKAFF	TGTGCCAGCAGCCAAGGACAGAAAGCTTTCTTT
TRBJ2-5	.	TRBV10-3	.	15	CAISDPSGVQETQYF	TGTGCCATCAGTGACCCCTCAGGGGTCCAAGAGACCCAGTACTTC
TRBJ1-2	TRBD1	TRBV19	few	14	CASRSSDRGQGYTF	TGTGCCAGTAGATCCTCGGACAGGGGTCAGGGCTACACCTTC
TRBJ1-1	.	TRBV29-1	.	14	CSVGKRQGNTEAFF	TGCAGCGTTGGTAAGCGTCAGGGGAACACTGAAGCTTTCTTT
TRBJ2-7	TRBD1	TRBV5-1	.	13	CASSTGTGYEQYF	TGCGCCAGCAGCACCGGGACAGGGTATGAGCAGTACTTC
TRBJ1-6	TRBD1	TRBV5-6	.	14	CASSLGTGVSPLHF	TGTGCCAGCAGCCTGGGGACAGGGGTCTCACCCCTCCACTTT
TRBJ1-6	TRBD1	TRBV27	.	14	CASGITGAYSPLHF	TGTGCCAGCGGGATCACAGGGGCATACTCACCCCTCCACTTT
TRBJ1-6	TRBD1	TRBV5-1	many	16	CASSPRQGADNSPLHF	TGCGCCAGCAGCCCCAGACAGGGGGCCGATAATTCACCCCTCCACTTT
TRBJ1-2	TRBD1	TRBV29-1	.	12	CSAAGGFYGYTF	TGCAGCGCCGCAGGGGGCTTTTATGGCTACACCTTC
TRBJ1-5	.	TRBV21-1	.	16	CASSKLRNQARQPQHF	TGTGCCAGCAGCAAGTTGAGGAACCAAGCGCGTCAGCCCCAGCATTTT
TRBJ1-1	TRBD1	TRBV28	.	17	CASSFWAGTGGNTEAFF	TGTGCCAGCAGTTTTTGGGCGGGGACAGGAGGGAACACTGAAGCTTTCTTT
TRBJ2-3	.	TRBV4-1	.	13	CASSQDPGDTQYF	TGCGCCAGCAGCCAAGACCCAGGAGATACGCAGTATTTT
TRBJ2-1	TRBD2	TRBV9	.	12	CASSGGGNEQFF	TGTGCCAGCAGCGGGGGAGGGAATGAGCAGTTCTTC
TRBJ1-4	.	TRBV2	.	16	CASSNVGGPTNEKLFF	TGTGCCAGCAGTAACGTCGGTGGTCCAACTAATGAAAAACTGTTTTTT
TRBJ2-7	TRBD1	TRBV7-6	.	17	CASSPRDRVKGSYEQYF	TGTGCCAGCAGCCCCCGAGACAGGGTAAAGGGCTCCTACGAGCAGTACTTC
TRBJ2-2	.	TRBV29-1	.	16	CSVVSLAKANTGELFF	TGCAGCGTTGTCTCATTGGCAAAAGCGAACACCGGGGAGCTGTTTTTT
TRBJ1-2	.	TRBV7-2	.	14	CASSFDRGGYGYTF	TGTGCCAGCAGCTTTGACCGGGGTGGCTATGGCTACACCTTC
TRBJ2-5	.	TRBV2	.	15	CASSEGGVASETQYF	TGTGCCAGCAGTGAAGGCGGGGTGGCCTCAGAGACCCAGTACTTC
TRBJ2-3	.	TRBV4-1	.	15	CASSQGRANADTQYF	TGCGCCAGCAGCCAAGGTAGAGCAAACGCAGATACGCAGTATTTT
TRBJ2-1	TRBD2	TRBV6-1	.	15	CASSESSGGAGEQFF	TGTGCCAGCAGTGAAAGTAGCGGGGGGGCCGGAGAGCAGTTCTTC
TRBJ2-1	.	TRBV19	.	14	CASSITSSYNEQFF	TGTGCCAGTAGTATCACAAGCTCCTACAATGAGCAGTTCTTC
TRBJ1-5	.	TRBV9	.	13	CASSVTDRGSQHF	TGTGCCAGCAGCGTAACGGATCGGGGGTCTCAGCATTTT
TRBJ1-1	TRBD1	TRBV5-1	few	17	CASSPVPGQGPGTEAFF	TGCGCCAGCAGCCCAGTCCCGGGACAGGGGCCGGGGACTGAAGCTTTCTTT
TRBJ2-6	.	TRBV5-1	.	17	CASSLAPGLSGANVLTF	TGCGCCAGCAGCTTGGCCCCAGGACTTTCTGGGGCCAACGTCCTGACTTTC
TRBJ2-5	TRBD2	TRBV10-1	.	17	CASSGWSELAARQTQYF	TGCGCCAGCAGTGGTTGGAGCGAACTAGCGGCGCGCCAGACCCAGTACTTC
TRBJ2-1	.	TRBV29-1	.	15	CSVEDPTLSYNEQFF	TGCAGCGTTGAAGATCCTACCTTATCCTACAATGAGCAGTTCTTC
TRBJ2-2	TRBD1	TRBV7-9	.	15	CASSAGDRGAGELFF	TGTGCCAGCAGCGCTGGGGACAGGGGGGCCGGGGAGCTGTTTTTT
TRBJ2-1	TRBD2	TRBV27	many	14	CASSLGGGRFEQFF	TGTGCCAGCAGTTTAGGCGGGGGACGATTCGAGCAGTTCTTC
TRBJ2-5	.	TRBV3-1/TRBV3-2	.	13	CASSQQGSETQYF	TGTGCCAGCAGCCAACAGGGTTCGGAGACCCAGTACTTC
TRBJ2-1	.	TRBV7-9	.	11	CATDLTGEQFF	TGTGCCACGGACTTGACGGGTGAGCAGTTCTTC
TRBJ2-4	TRBD2	TRBV28	.	16	CASSPQMAGGLGIQYF	TGTGCCAGCAGCCCGCAAATGGCGGGGGGGCTGGGCATTCAGTACTTC
TRBJ1-1	.	TRBV29-1	.	14	CSVEPTTGSNGAFF	TGCAGCGTTGAACCCACGACAGGTTCGAATGGAGCTTTCTTT
TRBJ2-2	TRBD1	TRBV5-4	.	15	CASSRGQLSTGELFF	TGTGCCAGCAGCCGGGGACAGTTATCCACCGGGGAGCTGTTTTTT
TRBJ2-7	TRBD2	TRBV18	once	16	CASSPRGLATGLEQYF	TGTGCCAGCTCACCAAGGGGACTAGCGACCGGCCTCGAGCAGTACTTC
TRBJ2-3	.	TRBV3-1/TRBV3-2	.	16	CASSQDLFTGADTQYF	TGTGCCAGCAGCCAAGACCTCTTTACAGGAGCAGATACGCAGTATTTT
TRBJ2-5	TRBD1	TRBV19	.	14	CASSLQGAGETQYF	TGTGCCAGTAGTCTGCAGGGGGCGGGAGAGACCCAGTACTTC
TRBJ1-6	TRBD1	TRBV9	.	16	CASSVGDSSYNSPLHF	TGTGCCAGCAGCGTAGGGGACAGCTCCTATAATTCACCCCTCCACTTT